This TCR beta chain is drawn from a study of neurological immune-mediated disorders (dated by TCRdb to between 2018 and 2021). Regarding the complete study: Among the approximately 35 multiple sclerosis patients, relapsing-remitting MS accounted for around 30 and secondary progressive MS accounted for 3. Peripheral blood TCR-beta repertoires from patients with HTLV-I-associated myelopathy (HAM/TSP), patients with multiple sclerosis, and healthy controls were compared in the study using UMI-based sequencing. The approximately 100 TCR-beta libraries included longitudinal samples, technical triplicates and paired sorted CD4+ and CD8+ T-cell subsets alongside PBMC samples. The cohort included about 70 subjects: about 15 with HAM/TSP, some 35 with multiple sclerosis, and roughly 20 healthy controls.

For the unsorted PBMC libraries, 2 million PBMCs were stored in RNAlater at -80 degrees C until RNA extraction and were used to generate the libraries. Multiple sclerosis patients were enrolled in a US clinical protocol under which disease progression was evaluated by magnetic resonance imaging. Peripheral blood was subjected to Ficoll-Hypaque density gradient centrifugation to isolate PBMCs, which were then cryopreserved in liquid nitrogen. The full study reports these points: The MS cluster was not associated with any clinical or MRI features, and the authors stated that larger cohorts are needed. TCR clonal expansion was highest in HAM/TSP patients and lowest in MS patients, with MS patients falling below even healthy controls. No identical CDR3 amino acid sequences were shared among expanded clones across subjects, suggesting private TCR-beta repertoires in all groups. In phylogenetic analysis, the repertoires of 18 of 34 MS patients grouped into a cluster of related CDR3 sequences, which suggests a possible signature at the repertoire level.

This clonotype was counted at least ten times. Its antigen is still unknown. Within one base of it there is no much larger clone, and no base qualities were kept. cDNA synthesis used template-switch 5'RACE with a primer carrying a 10-nucleotide random unique molecular identifier tagging each TCR transcript. Each sequencing run produced over 200 million TCR-beta sequences covering 15-18 subjects. The RNeasy kit was used to extract total RNA. Using the KAPA Real-time Library Amplification kit, TCR-beta VDJ regions were amplified with primers for the TCR constant region and the 5'RACE anchor. A first PCR added sample indexes and Illumina adaptors, and a second PCR then raised library yield. After purification with Ampure beads, the TCR product of roughly 650 bp was size-selected on a 2% E-gel SizeSelection system. Library quality was checked on a Bioanalyzer, concentration was measured with Qubit, and libraries were quantified with the Kapa Library Quantification kit before pooling. Paired-end 2 x 150 bp sequencing of the libraries was performed on an Illumina HiSeq 2500. To increase sequence diversity, about 25-31% phiX was spiked into each library pool. The authors processed their data as follows. The quality-filtered reads were processed with the UMI-based MiGEC pipeline, whose error correction step removed more than 80% of the raw TCR sequences. IMGT germline references were used for aligning VDJ genes, and each clonotype was defined as a unique CDR3 amino acid sequence together with its V-J genes. Clonal expansion, Shannon diversity and CDR3 relatedness were evaluated with VDJtools (CalcPairwiseDistances, ClusterSamples), while phylogenetic trees were built in CLCbio workbench. Using coefficient-of-variation modelling across technical triplicates, the study counted a clone as expanded if it had at least 8 unique UMIs. TCRdb applied fastp at Q25 and MiXCR to the public reads, then kept only in-frame beta chains. Here each entry gathers all rows of one CDR3 protein and keeps the most common genes and DNA. TCRdb, not the authors, supplied the V and J calls. For this sample the table gives around 46,000 distinct CDR3 sequences, of which about 2% were detected only once. Around 2% of the sample is in the top ten clones.

The CDR3, cysteine through phenylalanine, is 14 amino acids long. The only DNA kept is the CDR3, 42 bases in frame from the first base. Taken from the germline V gene (reference sequence), the CDR1 and CDR2 loops are DFQATT and SNEGSKA. Trimming removed 6 bases from V and 0 bases from J; the gene matches leave 5 bases unexplained. This receptor was obtained from a woman between 40 and 55 years old with multiple sclerosis. Here the chain combines TRBV20-1 and TRBJ2-1; 7 of the junction bases match TRBD1. Sequenced: PBMCs. In nucleotides, the sequence is TGCAGTGCGGGACAGTCATCCTCCTACAATGAGCAGTTCTTC. Its protein product is CSAGQSSSYNEQFF.